This is a list of T cell receptor beta chains from one sample in a study of control samples from healthy donors and cancer patients. Produced via immunoSEQ multiplex PCR; TCRdb's table is partial and in-frame only. The sample has about 130,000 clones; around 94% are singletons. Material: PBMCs. Source of these receptors: a man at least 80 years old with head and neck cancer. Both conserved end residues are part of each CDR3. The order of the fields is J gene, V gene, D gene, CDR3 protein. D genes are given only for firm matches.

J: TRBJ1-2; V: TRBV5-1; D: NA; CDR3: CASSLEGTPQANYGYTF
J: TRBJ1-1; V: TRBV7-9; D: NA; CDR3: CASSSGVNTEAFF
J: TRBJ1-1; V: TRBV19; D: NA; CDR3: CASSNGWDTEAFF
J: TRBJ2-2; V: TRBV6-6; D: NA; CDR3: CASSLRRGRESPVKGGELFF
J: TRBJ2-5; V: TRBV6-1; D: TRBD2; CDR3: CASSELAGGDQETQYF
J: TRBJ1-2; V: TRBV20-1; D: NA; CDR3: CSASSGTRGGYTF
J: TRBJ1-2; V: TRBV6-5; D: NA; CDR3: CASSPGIGYTF
J: TRBJ1-2; V: TRBV7-9; D: TRBD1; CDR3: CASSLGAGQSTNYGYTF
J: TRBJ2-5; V: TRBV20-1; D: NA; CDR3: CSARALTDPYF
J: TRBJ1-1; V: TRBV6-4; D: NA; CDR3: CASSVGLMNTEAFF
J: TRBJ2-1; V: TRBV7-6; D: NA; CDR3: CASSLDGSSYNEQFF
J: TRBJ2-3; V: TRBV30; D: NA; CDR3: CAWSTQARSGAKGTDTQYF
J: TRBJ2-2; V: TRBV19; D: TRBD2; CDR3: CASSIFGLAGGRTGELFF
J: TRBJ1-1; V: TRBV7-9; D: NA; CDR3: CASSYRGGLNTEAFF
J: TRBJ1-1; V: TRBV27; D: TRBD1; CDR3: CASSLLQGAATEAFF
J: TRBJ1-5; V: TRBV28; D: NA; CDR3: CASKLRGQPQHF
J: TRBJ1-6; V: TRBV14; D: NA; CDR3: CASSQALPGTLIFGDNSPLHF
J: TRBJ2-3; V: TRBV5-4; D: NA; CDR3: CASSLGWGSDTQYF
J: TRBJ1-1; V: TRBV29-1; D: NA; CDR3: CSVEDRGAEAFF
J: TRBJ1-4; V: TRBV21-1; D: NA; CDR3: CASSSLGGGRSRSTNEKLFF
J: TRBJ2-7; V: TRBV29-1; D: NA; CDR3: CSAGRSYEQYF
J: TRBJ1-1; V: TRBV30; D: TRBD1; CDR3: CALDRGNLEAFF
J: TRBJ2-2; V: TRBV7-9; D: TRBD2; CDR3: CASSFVASGREDTGELFF
J: TRBJ1-1; V: TRBV5-5; D: NA; CDR3: CASSQTPGMNTEAFF
J: TRBJ2-3; V: TRBV11-3; D: NA; CDR3: CASSLAGRTDTQYF
J: TRBJ2-3; V: TRBV5-1; D: NA; CDR3: CASSFGTSTDTQYF
J: TRBJ2-5; V: TRBV10-1; D: TRBD2; CDR3: CASSSGTMAQETQYF
J: TRBJ2-1; V: TRBV10-3; D: TRBD2; CDR3: CAIRELAAYNEQFF
J: TRBJ1-5; V: TRBV6-1; D: NA; CDR3: CASSEGRIQPQHF
J: TRBJ1-3; V: TRBV14; D: TRBD1; CDR3: CASSRDRVSGNTIYF
J: TRBJ2-7; V: TRBV25-1; D: TRBD1; CDR3: CASSSDRGYYEQYF
J: TRBJ2-1; V: TRBV6-4; D: TRBD1; CDR3: CASSREAGGRNEQFF
J: TRBJ2-3; V: TRBV18; D: NA; CDR3: CASLPGIGTDTQYF
J: TRBJ2-1; V: TRBV12-3/TRBV12-4; D: TRBD1; CDR3: CASTSWGTDEQFF
J: TRBJ1-4; V: TRBV7-8; D: TRBD1; CDR3: CASSLRQGAMEKLFF